Below are 3 T cell receptor beta chains sequenced from a single sample in a study of T cell responses to AZD1222 COVID-19 vaccine. Assay: immunoSEQ multiplex PCR; the TCRdb copy retains only in-frame clones and omits some. In the table there are roughly 77,000 clones, roughly 90% of which are singletons. Sample: peripheral blood, taken 28 days after the second AZD1222 dose. Receptors originate from an adult who received the AZD1222 COVID-19 vaccine.

The rearrangement uses TRBV2 and TRBJ2-1; TRBD2 matches at 9 bases. There are 14 residues in the CDR3. Germline CDR1 is SNHLY and CDR2 is FYNNEI. Germline trimming cut 4 bases from V and 10 bases from J; bases unmatched to any gene: 8. DNA for the CDR3: TGTGCCAGCAGTGCTGGGACTAGCATCGGGGAGCAGTTCTTC. Translated: CASSAGTSIGEQFF.

In DNA, the CDR3 is TGTGCCTGGAGCGCCGGGATGCTGGGCTATGGCTACACCTTC. Protein sequence: CAWSAGMLGYGYTF. This sequence joins TRBV30 and TRBJ1-2; D gene unclear. The germline CDR1 and CDR2 sequences are GTSNPN and SVGIG (reference sequence). The V and J ends lost 3 bases and 4 bases respectively, with 15 bases between them. The CDR3 spans 14 residues. The whole variable domain, remainder taken from reference TRBV30 and TRBJ1-2, is SQTIHQWPATLVQPVGSPLSLECTVEGTSNPNLYWYRQAAGRGLQLLFYSVGIGQISSEVPQNLSASRPQDRQFILSSKKLLLSDSGFYLCAWSAGMLGYGYTFGSGTRLTVV.

The J gene is TRBJ1-1, the V gene TRBV12-3 or TRBV12-4; possibly TRBD1 for D (5 bases). Trimming pared 6 bases from V and 11 bases from J, leaving 16 bases between. The CDR3 covers 12 residues. The CDR3 sequence: CASSRSQGRAFF. CDR3 bases: TGTGCCAGCAGCCGGTCCCAGGGAAGGGCTTTCTTT.